Listed below are T cell receptor beta chains from one sample, sequenced in a study of T cell changes during pregnancy in multiple sclerosis. The data were produced by immunoSEQ multiplex PCR, yet TCRdb's version contains in-frame clones alone and is incomplete. The data show 55,000 to 70,000 clones, about nine tenths seen once. Sequencing used peripheral blood, obtained after pregnancy. These receptors all come from a female donor with multiple sclerosis, enrolled in a pregnancy study. The CDR3 runs from the conserved cysteine through the conserved F or W. A D gene is named only where the DNA matches it firmly. Not all rows give a size; the values are once, few, many and, for expanded clones, a class.

>TRBV4-3|NA|NA|TRBJ1-4
CASSQVGGRENEKLFF
TGCGCCAGCAGCCAAGTCGGTGGCAGGGAAAATGAAAAACTGTTTTTT
>TRBV19|NA|NA|TRBJ1-5
CASSIFRGNQPQHF
TGTGCCAGTAGTATATTTCGTGGCAATCAGCCCCAGCATTTT
>TRBV6-5|NA|NA|TRBJ1-2
CASRTPRLGGYTF
TGTGCCAGCAGGACACCCCGCTTAGGTGGCTACACCTTC
>TRBV30|NA|NA|TRBJ1-2
CAWSSGPYGYTF
TGTGCCTGGAGCTCGGGTCCTTATGGCTACACCTTC
>TRBV10-3|TRBD2|NA|TRBJ2-7
CAITRGGAVTYEQYF
TGTGCCATCACTCGGGGGGGTGCCGTCACCTACGAGCAGTACTTC
>TRBV5-1|TRBD1|few|TRBJ1-1
CASSTPDRTSEAFF
TGCGCCAGCAGCACCCCGGACAGGACAAGTGAAGCTTTCTTT
>TRBV7-9|NA|NA|TRBJ2-1
CASSFAQTYNEQFF
TGTGCCAGCAGCTTTGCACAGACCTACAATGAGCAGTTCTTC
>TRBV6-4|TRBD2|NA|TRBJ2-2
CASSPSGGNTGELFF
TGTGCCAGCAGCCCTAGCGGGGGGAACACCGGGGAGCTGTTTTTT
>TRBV19|NA|once|TRBJ1-2
CASSPWGDGYTF
TGTGCCAGTAGTCCTTGGGGGGATGGCTACACCTTC
>TRBV5-1|TRBD1|NA|TRBJ2-1
CASSLADRAYNEQFF
TGCGCCAGCAGCTTGGCAGACAGGGCCTACAATGAGCAGTTCTTC
>TRBV6-6|NA|NA|TRBJ2-1
CASSPSGWGEQFF
TGTGCCAGCAGTCCGTCGGGGTGGGGTGAGCAGTTCTTC
>TRBV7-2|TRBD1|NA|TRBJ1-2
CASSLAPGQGDYGYTF
TGTGCCAGCAGCTTAGCCCCGGGTCAGGGGGACTATGGCTACACCTTC
>TRBV19|NA|NA|TRBJ1-2
CASSARVGGYTF
TGTGCCAGTAGTGCCAGGGTAGGAGGCTACACCTTC
>TRBV6-1|TRBD1|NA|TRBJ1-5
CASSVGQGGGQPQHF
TGTGCCAGCAGTGTAGGACAGGGGGGGGGTCAGCCCCAGCATTTT
>TRBV7-9|NA|NA|TRBJ2-5
CASSLGQAEQETQYF
TGTGCCAGCAGCTTAGGCCAAGCGGAGCAAGAGACCCAGTACTTC
>TRBV6-5|TRBD2|NA|TRBJ2-7
CASSTTSGGYEQYF
TGTGCCAGCAGTACCACTAGCGGGGGGTACGAGCAGTACTTC
>TRBV9|NA|NA|TRBJ2-5
CASSPQGLIQETQYF
TGTGCCAGCAGCCCTCAAGGACTGATCCAAGAGACCCAGTACTTC
>TRBV15|NA|NA|TRBJ1-3
CATSREIATAGGNTIYF
TGTGCCACCAGCAGAGAGATTGCGACAGCAGGTGGAAACACCATATATTTT
>TRBV4-1|NA|NA|TRBJ1-2
CASSQGSGLYGYTF
TGCGCCAGCAGCCAAGGGAGCGGACTATATGGCTACACCTTC
>TRBV2|TRBD1|NA|TRBJ1-6
CASKGQGATLLHF
TGTGCCAGCAAGGGACAGGGGGCGACCCTTCTCCACTTT
>TRBV6-5|NA|once|TRBJ1-2
CASSETLAYGYTF
TGTGCCAGCAGTGAGACCCTAGCCTATGGCTACACCTTC
>TRBV7-3|NA|few|TRBJ2-3
CASSSLVTDTQYF
TGTGCCAGCAGCTCCCTCGTAACAGATACGCAGTATTTT
>TRBV6-1|TRBD1|NA|TRBJ2-1
CASSQEGAISYNEQFF
TGTGCCAGCAGTCAAGAGGGGGCAATCTCCTACAATGAGCAGTTCTTC
>TRBV29-1|TRBD1|NA|TRBJ2-3
CSGDRGGTDTQYF
TGCAGCGGTGACAGGGGCGGCACAGATACGCAGTATTTT
>TRBV5-1|TRBD2|NA|TRBJ2-5
CASSSTSGEETQYF
TGCGCCAGCAGCTCGACTAGCGGGGAAGAGACCCAGTACTTC
>TRBV2|TRBD1|NA|TRBJ1-1
CASRRQGPNTEAFF
TGTGCCAGCAGGAGACAGGGACCGAACACTGAAGCTTTCTTT
>TRBV5-1|NA|NA|TRBJ2-2
CASSLSPGTNTGELFF
TGCGCCAGCAGCTTGTCACCGGGAACGAACACCGGGGAGCTGTTTTTT
>TRBV19|TRBD1|once|TRBJ1-5
CASTLFRDRGNQPQHF
TGTGCCAGTACCTTATTTAGGGACAGGGGCAATCAGCCCCAGCATTTT
>TRBV19|NA|NA|TRBJ2-1
CASSLSGSYNEQFF
TGTGCCAGTAGCCTCTCCGGGTCCTACAATGAGCAGTTCTTC
>TRBV6-6|TRBD1|NA|TRBJ2-7
CASSWTGSFDEQYF
TGTGCCAGCAGTTGGACAGGGAGTTTCGACGAGCAGTACTTC
>TRBV25-1|NA|NA|TRBJ2-3
CASSDYRSWGAGTDTQYF
TGTGCCAGCAGTGACTACAGGAGTTGGGGCGCGGGCACAGATACGCAGTATTTT
>TRBV21-1|NA|NA|TRBJ1-6
CASSKGTTNSYNSPLHF
TGTGCCAGCAGCAAAGGAACGACTAACTCCTATAATTCACCCCTCCACTTT
>TRBV28|NA|NA|TRBJ2-7
CASSLTATYEQYF
TGTGCCAGCAGTTTAACAGCAACCTACGAGCAGTACTTC
>TRBV6-1|TRBD2|NA|TRBJ2-1
CASSLLAGAGNEQFF
TGTGCCAGCAGCCTACTAGCGGGGGCGGGCAATGAGCAGTTCTTC
>TRBV9|NA|NA|TRBJ1-2
CASTNRGPYGYTF
TGTGCCAGCACTAACCGCGGCCCCTATGGCTACACCTTC
>TRBV7-3|TRBD2|NA|TRBJ2-1
CASSTNSGGFYNEQFF
TGTGCCAGCAGCACCAATAGCGGGGGCTTCTACAATGAGCAGTTCTTC
>TRBV30|NA|NA|TRBJ2-1
CAWSVRSYLLQFF
TGTGCCTGGAGTGTACGATCCTATCTTCTGCAGTTCTTC
>TRBV28|TRBD1|NA|TRBJ2-7
CASRGRGGASHEQYF
TGTGCCAGCAGGGGAAGAGGGGGCGCAAGCCACGAGCAGTACTTC
>TRBV7-3|TRBD1|NA|TRBJ2-5
CASGGQGETQYF
TGTGCCAGCGGCGGACAGGGAGAGACCCAGTACTTC
>TRBV7-8|NA|few|TRBJ1-5
CASSPLAKLRVDF
TGTGCCAGCAGTCCTCTGGCGAAGCTCAGGGTAGACTTT
>TRBV5-1|NA|few|TRBJ1-1
CASSLWRTDVEAFF
TGCGCCAGCAGCTTGTGGCGGACTGACGTTGAAGCTTTCTTT
>TRBV9|TRBD1|NA|TRBJ2-2
CASSVATGGPGELFF
TGTGCCAGCAGCGTAGCGACAGGGGGACCCGGGGAGCTGTTTTTT
>TRBV5-1|NA|NA|TRBJ2-3
CASSLLNPTDTQYF
TGCGCCAGCAGCTTGCTAAACCCCACAGATACGCAGTATTTT
>TRBV7-2|TRBD1|NA|TRBJ2-7
CASSSAGTGDYEQYF
TGTGCCAGCAGCTCGGCCGGGACAGGGGACTACGAGCAGTACTTC
>TRBV5-2|NA|NA|TRBJ2-6
CASNSWSTQSRANVLTF
TGTGCCAGCAACTCTTGGAGTACACAAAGTCGGGCCAACGTCCTGACTTTC
>TRBV5-4|NA|NA|TRBJ1-1
CASSLAAGTEAFF
TGTGCCAGCAGCTTGGCGGCAGGCACTGAAGCTTTCTTT
>TRBV9|TRBD1|NA|TRBJ1-2
CASSLLPGGTGYTF
TGTGCCAGCAGCTTACTCCCAGGGGGTACTGGCTACACCTTC
>TRBV5-1|NA|NA|TRBJ1-2
CASSVGGSPISGYTF
TGCGCCAGCAGCGTTGGAGGATCACCTATTTCTGGCTACACCTTC
>TRBV5-1|TRBD2|once|TRBJ2-3
CASSNRSGGALDTQYF
TGCGCCAGCAGCAATCGAAGCGGGGGGGCCTTAGATACGCAGTATTTT
>TRBV7-8|NA|NA|TRBJ1-1
CASSPDGTRLNTEAFF
TGTGCCAGCAGCCCCGATGGGACACGGCTGAACACTGAAGCTTTCTTT